This is a list of T cell receptor beta chains from one sample in a study of blood T cell repertoires in COVID-19. The method was immunoSEQ multiplex PCR; TCRdb's version includes in-frame clones alone and lacks a portion of them. The sample has tens of thousands of clones; roughly 78% are singletons. Material for sequencing was peripheral blood. Source of these receptors: a human donor in a cohort sampled during active COVID-19. The CDR3 runs from the conserved cysteine through the conserved F or W. The D gene is left open where the match is weak. Clone sizes are given selectively: once, few, many, or a class where the clone is expanded.

clone_size	d_call	v_call	j_call	cdr3_nt	cdr3_aa
-	TRBD1	TRBV6-5	TRBJ2-1	TGTGCCAGCAGTTACGTAGGACAGGCCCCCTACAATGAGCAGTTCTTC	CASSYVGQAPYNEQFF
-	-	TRBV28	TRBJ2-5	TGTGCCAGCAGTTTATCTGGCGGGGGCCCATGGGAGACCCAGTACTTC	CASSLSGGGPWETQYF
-	-	TRBV27	TRBJ2-7	TGTGCCAGCGCTCCAGGGAATCGGGAGCAGTACTTC	CASAPGNREQYF
once	TRBD2	TRBV6-6	TRBJ2-1	TGTGCCAGCAGTCAGACTAGCGGCCCAAAGAGGTCCTACAATGAGCAGTTCTTC	CASSQTSGPKRSYNEQFF
-	-	TRBV7-9	TRBJ2-7	TGTGCCAGCAGCTTAGTACAGCCCTACGAGCAGTACTTC	CASSLVQPYEQYF
-	-	TRBV28	TRBJ1-3	TGTGCCAGCAGTTTGGTCCAGGGGGGAAACACCATATATTTT	CASSLVQGGNTIYF
once	TRBD1	TRBV2	TRBJ2-2	TGTGCCAGCAGTGAAGGGACAGGGACGAAAGGCGCCGGGGAGCTGTTTTTT	CASSEGTGTKGAGELFF
-	TRBD1	TRBV7-2	TRBJ1-6	TGTGCCAGCAGCTTAGAGGCAGGGGGGAATTCACCCCTCCACTTT	CASSLEAGGNSPLHF
-	TRBD2	TRBV20-1	TRBJ2-5	TGCAGTGCTAGTGAACGGGGGGGCCGAGAGACCCAGTACTTC	CSASERGGRETQYF
once	-	TRBV6-5	TRBJ2-5	TGTGCCAGCAGTAGGTACGGGGAGACCCAGTACTTC	CASSRYGETQYF
-	TRBD1	TRBV18	TRBJ2-7	TGTGCCAGCTCGAGGGACAGGGAAGTTTCCTACGAGCAGTACTTC	CASSRDREVSYEQYF
-	-	TRBV18	TRBJ1-2	TGTGCCAGCTCACCAAACTCGGAGGGTCGTGGCTACACCTTC	CASSPNSEGRGYTF
few	TRBD1	TRBV2	TRBJ2-1	TGTGCCAGCAGTAAACAGGGGTTAAACTACAATGAGCAGTTCTTC	CASSKQGLNYNEQFF
-	TRBD2	TRBV28	TRBJ2-5	TGTGCCAGCAGTTTACTAGCGGGGCAAGAGACCCAGTACTTC	CASSLLAGQETQYF
-	-	TRBV7-8	TRBJ2-1	TGTGCCAGCAGCTACGAAGGACAGAGCTACAATGAGCAGTTCTTC	CASSYEGQSYNEQFF
once	-	TRBV10-1	TRBJ1-1	TGCGCCAGCAGTGAGTCTGCAGGGAGGGCTGAAGCTTTCTTT	CASSESAGRAEAFF
-	TRBD1	TRBV3-1/TRBV3-2	TRBJ1-1	TGTGCCAGCAGCCGAGGACAGGGGATAATGAACACTGAAGCTTTCTTT	CASSRGQGIMNTEAFF
-	TRBD1	TRBV4-1	TRBJ1-5	TGCGCCAGCAGGGGACAGAGCAATCAGCCCCAGCATTTT	CASRGQSNQPQHF
-	-	TRBV27	TRBJ1-6	TGTGCCAGCAGTTTCGGCAGAGCGAATTCACCCCTCCACTTT	CASSFGRANSPLHF
-	TRBD1	TRBV5-1	TRBJ2-7	TGCGCCAGCAGCTTGGGGGGGACAGGTAACGAGCAGTACTTC	CASSLGGTGNEQYF
few	TRBD1	TRBV7-6	TRBJ1-5	TGTGCCAGCAGCCAGGACAGGGCTCAGCCCCAGCATTTT	CASSQDRAQPQHF
-	-	TRBV19	TRBJ1-5	TGTGCCAGTAGTCGCAGGGGACAGCCCCAGCATTTT	CASSRRGQPQHF
-	-	TRBV6-2/TRBV6-3	TRBJ2-7	TGTGCCAGCAGGCCTTCGGGAACCTACGAGCAGTACTTC	CASRPSGTYEQYF
-	TRBD1	TRBV10-3	TRBJ2-2	TGTGCCATCAGACCCAGGACAGGTGGGAACACCGGGGAGCTGTTTTTT	CAIRPRTGGNTGELFF
-	TRBD1	TRBV2	TRBJ1-2	TGTGCCAGCAGTGTATTAGGACAGGGGAATTTCGGCTACACCTTC	CASSVLGQGNFGYTF
-	-	TRBV14	TRBJ2-5	TGTGCCAGCAGCCAAGCTGGGGGGGGCTCATACCAAGAGACCCAGTACTTC	CASSQAGGGSYQETQYF
-	-	TRBV7-6	TRBJ1-4	TGTGCCAGCAGCCCAGCATACAGGGCACGTAATGAAAAACTGTTTTTT	CASSPAYRARNEKLFF
few	-	TRBV18	TRBJ2-1	TGTGCCAGCTCACCAAAAGAAGGGGTCCACAATGAGCAGTTCTTC	CASSPKEGVHNEQFF
-	-	TRBV19	TRBJ1-2	TGTGCCACTGAGAGGGGGTATAACTATGGCTACACCTTC	CATERGYNYGYTF